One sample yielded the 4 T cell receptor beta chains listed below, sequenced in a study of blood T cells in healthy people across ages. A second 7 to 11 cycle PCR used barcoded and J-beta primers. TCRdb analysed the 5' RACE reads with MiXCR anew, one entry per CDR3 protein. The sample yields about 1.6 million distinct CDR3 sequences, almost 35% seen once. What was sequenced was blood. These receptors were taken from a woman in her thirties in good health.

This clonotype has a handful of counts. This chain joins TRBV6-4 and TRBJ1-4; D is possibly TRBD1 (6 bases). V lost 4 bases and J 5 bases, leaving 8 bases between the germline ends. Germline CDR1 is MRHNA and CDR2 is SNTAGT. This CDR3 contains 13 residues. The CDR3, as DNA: TGTGCCAGCAGTGTGGGGGCAAATGAAAAACTGTTTTTT. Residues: CASSVGANEKLFF.

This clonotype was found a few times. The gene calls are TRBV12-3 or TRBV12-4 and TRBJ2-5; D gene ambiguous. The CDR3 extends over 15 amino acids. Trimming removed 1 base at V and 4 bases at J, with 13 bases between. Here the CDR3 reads CASSLGRRVGETQYF. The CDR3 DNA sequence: TGTGCCAGCAGTTTAGGGCGTAGGGTCGGAGAGACCCAGTACTTC.

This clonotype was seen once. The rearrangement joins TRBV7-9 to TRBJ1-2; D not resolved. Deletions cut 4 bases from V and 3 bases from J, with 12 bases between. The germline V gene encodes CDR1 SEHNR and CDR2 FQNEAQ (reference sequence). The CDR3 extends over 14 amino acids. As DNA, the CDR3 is TGTGCCAGCAGCTCCCACCACGGGGACTATGGCTACACCTTC. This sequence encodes CASSSHHGDYGYTF.

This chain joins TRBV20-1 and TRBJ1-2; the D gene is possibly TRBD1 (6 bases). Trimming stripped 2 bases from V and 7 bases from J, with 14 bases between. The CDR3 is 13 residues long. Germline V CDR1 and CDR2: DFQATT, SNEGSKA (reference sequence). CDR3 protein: CSARFGQLRGYTF. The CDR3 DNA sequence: TGCAGTGCTAGATTTGGACAGCTCCGTGGCTACACCTTC.